A selection of T cell receptor beta chains follows, all from one sample in a study of radiation and T cells in renal cell carcinoma. This table comes from immunoSEQ multiplex PCR, and its TCRdb copy is limited to in-frame clones, with some not included. The data contain 150,000 to 190,000 clones, about nine tenths of them singletons. Source: blood, taken from a patient whose treatment included radiotherapy and nephrectomy. The origin of the receptors is a woman in her fifties or sixties with renal cell carcinoma. Both conserved end residues are part of each CDR3. A D gene is named only where the DNA matches it firmly. Part of the rows lack a size; the others show once, few, many or a class for expanded clones.

v_gene	d_gene	j_gene	abundance	CDR3aa	CDR3nt
TRBV4-3	TRBD2	TRBJ2-3	.	CASSQDLAGGRNTQYF	TGCGCCAGCAGCCAAGATCTAGCGGGGGGCCGGAATACGCAGTATTTT
TRBV9	.	TRBJ2-1	.	CASSVGERGEQFF	TGTGCCAGCAGCGTAGGGGAGAGAGGAGAGCAGTTCTTC
TRBV5-1	.	TRBJ1-6	few	CASSRAMVSSSSPLHF	TGCGCCAGCAGCCGTGCAATGGTATCCTCGAGCTCACCCCTCCACTTT
TRBV11-2	.	TRBJ1-3	.	CASSLWREDSGNTIYF	TGTGCCAGCAGCTTGTGGAGGGAGGACTCTGGAAACACCATATATTTT
TRBV5-5	.	TRBJ1-3	.	CASSDRGRASGNTIYF	TGTGCCAGCAGCGACCGGGGGAGGGCCTCTGGAAACACCATATATTTT
TRBV5-1	.	TRBJ2-2	.	CASSFRASNTGELFF	TGCGCCAGCAGCTTCAGGGCCTCGAACACCGGGGAGCTGTTTTTT
TRBV7-8	TRBD2	TRBJ2-7	.	CASSLRGALSYEQYF	TGTGCCAGCAGCTTGCGGGGGGCCCTCTCCTACGAGCAGTACTTC
TRBV19	.	TRBJ1-1	.	CASSMGPGTLGTEAFF	TGTGCCAGTAGTATGGGGCCGGGGACCCTAGGCACTGAAGCTTTCTTT
TRBV7-8	.	TRBJ2-3	.	CASSLGSFSADTQYF	TGTGCCAGCAGCTTAGGCTCTTTTTCTGCAGATACGCAGTATTTT
TRBV5-1	TRBD2	TRBJ2-5	.	CASSGGVVRKETQYF	TGCGCCAGCAGCGGGGGGGTAGTTCGTAAAGAGACCCAGTACTTC
TRBV13	TRBD1	TRBJ2-1	.	CASSSTGTGYNEQFF	TGTGCCAGCAGCTCTACCGGGACAGGGTACAATGAGCAGTTCTTC
TRBV21-1	.	TRBJ1-1	.	CASSTDRNTEAFF	TGTGCCAGCAGTACCGACAGGAACACTGAAGCTTTCTTT
TRBV7-2	TRBD1	TRBJ1-4	.	CASSSRDRGIEKLFF	TGTGCCAGCAGCTCACGGGACAGGGGAATTGAAAAACTGTTTTTT
TRBV29-1	TRBD1	TRBJ2-2	.	CSGGTAATLNTGELFF	TGCAGCGGGGGGACAGCAGCCACGTTGAACACCGGGGAGCTGTTTTTT
TRBV15	.	TRBJ1-2	.	CATSRVGTGYNGYTF	TGTGCCACCAGCAGAGTGGGGACGGGCTATAATGGCTACACCTTC
TRBV19	TRBD1	TRBJ1-4	.	CASSRQGNEVEKLFF	TGTGCCAGTAGCCGACAGGGGAACGAGGTTGAAAAACTGTTTTTT
TRBV7-9	.	TRBJ1-1	.	CASSPIMEAMNTEAFF	TGTGCCAGCAGCCCGATAATGGAGGCCATGAACACTGAAGCTTTCTTT
TRBV7-9	TRBD1	TRBJ1-1	once	CASSLEGQLNTEAFF	TGTGCCAGCAGCTTAGAGGGACAGTTGAACACTGAAGCTTTCTTT
TRBV7-9	.	TRBJ1-1	few	CASSPQGGDEAFF	TGTGCCAGCAGCCCTCAAGGGGGAGATGAAGCTTTCTTT
TRBV7-3	TRBD1	TRBJ1-1	.	CASSSTGGITEAFF	TGTGCCAGCAGCTCGACAGGGGGCATCACTGAAGCTTTCTTT
TRBV2	.	TRBJ2-4	.	CASMPGSKNIQYF	TGTGCCAGCATGCCGGGATCCAAAAACATTCAGTACTTC
TRBV6-5	TRBD2	TRBJ2-5	.	CASRMGGGPETQYF	TGTGCCAGCAGGATGGGCGGGGGGCCAGAGACCCAGTACTTC
TRBV7-8	.	TRBJ2-3	.	CASSPRSRGEDTQYF	TGTGCCAGCAGCCCACGGTCTAGGGGGGAAGATACGCAGTATTTT
TRBV19	.	TRBJ1-1	.	CASSIVGREAFF	TGTGCCAGTAGTATAGTGGGCAGGGAGGCTTTCTTT